Listed below are T cell receptor beta chains from one sample, sequenced in a study of blood T cell repertoires in COVID-19. Repertoires were generated with immunoSEQ multiplex PCR, while TCRdb's copy carries only in-frame clones and drops some. The sample shows more than 200,000 clones, about 88% of them seen only once. Sequencing input: PBMCs or T cells enriched from blood (not recorded which). The source of these receptors is a woman aged 50 to 60 who had recovered from COVID-19. CDR3s include the opening cysteine and the closing phenylalanine or tryptophan. The D gene is left open where the match is weak. Size is omitted from some rows. Given values are once, few, many or a class for expanded clones.

clone_size	v_call	j_call	d_call	cdr3_nt	cdr3_aa
.	TRBV5-1	TRBJ1-1	TRBD1	TGCGCCAGCAGCTTTTTAACAGGGGAGAACGCTGAAGCTTTCTTT	CASSFLTGENAEAFF
.	TRBV5-1	TRBJ1-4	TRBD1	TGCGCCAGCAGAGCAACCGGGACAGCGAATGAAAAACTGTTTTTT	CASRATGTANEKLFF
.	TRBV30	TRBJ1-2	.	TGTGCCTGGAGTGCGGGTGACTATGGCTACACCTTC	CAWSAGDYGYTF
few	TRBV5-6	TRBJ2-7	TRBD2	TGTGCCAGCAGCTTGGGGGGACTAGCGGGAACCTACGAGCAGTACTTC	CASSLGGLAGTYEQYF
.	TRBV12-5	TRBJ1-2	.	TGTGCTAGTGGTTGGGGAGGGGGCTACACCTTC	CASGWGGGYTF
.	TRBV4-3	TRBJ1-2	.	TGCGCCAGCAGCCAAGATCCGGACAAATATGGCTACACCTTC	CASSQDPDKYGYTF
.	TRBV7-2	TRBJ1-3	.	TGTGCCAGCAGCACGTCGGGTACAAACTCTGGAAACACCATATATTTT	CASSTSGTNSGNTIYF
.	TRBV7-8	TRBJ2-7	.	TGTGCCAGCAGCGGGCGGACAGCTTCCTACTCCTACGAGCAGTACTTC	CASSGRTASYSYEQYF
few	TRBV9	TRBJ1-3	TRBD1	TGTGCCAGCAGCGCCCTGGGGACAGTCTCTGGAAACACCATATATTTT	CASSALGTVSGNTIYF
.	TRBV7-8	TRBJ2-2	.	TGTGCCAGCAGCCTCAGCGGTTACGCCGGGGAGCTGTTTTTT	CASSLSGYAGELFF
once	TRBV28	TRBJ2-1	TRBD2	TGTGCCAGCAGCTCGGATCTAGCGGGAGGACCCTACAATGAGCAGTTCTTC	CASSSDLAGGPYNEQFF
.	TRBV10-3	TRBJ1-2	TRBD1	TGTGCCATCACCCCCACAGGGGAAAGTGGCTACACCTTC	CAITPTGESGYTF
once	TRBV15	TRBJ1-5	TRBD1	TGTGCCACCAGCAGAGACGGACAGGCAGATCAGCCCCAGCATTTT	CATSRDGQADQPQHF
.	TRBV27	TRBJ2-1	TRBD1	TGTGCCAGCAGTGCTGGGACAGGGGGGTTCGATGAGCAGTTCTTC	CASSAGTGGFDEQFF
.	TRBV7-3	TRBJ2-5	TRBD2	TGTGCCAGCAGCTTAGGTCTAGCGGAAGAGACCCAGTACTTC	CASSLGLAEETQYF
.	TRBV6-4	TRBJ2-1	.	TGTGCCAGTCACTCTAATGAGCAGTTCTTC	CASHSNEQFF
once	TRBV9	TRBJ2-7	.	TGTGCCAGCAGCGGCGGACAGAGCTACGAGCAGTACTTC	CASSGGQSYEQYF
.	TRBV28	TRBJ1-6	TRBD1	TGTGCCAGCAGTCTCAGAGTCTTTGGGACAGGGCACCACTTT	CASSLRVFGTGHHF
.	TRBV12-3/TRBV12-4	TRBJ1-1	TRBD1	TGTGCCAGCAGTTTAGGACAGGGTACTGAAGCTTTCTTT	CASSLGQGTEAFF
.	TRBV6-2/TRBV6-3	TRBJ2-3	.	TGTGCCAGCAGTTACTTGACTCCGGGTACAGATACGCAGTATTTT	CASSYLTPGTDTQYF
once	TRBV9	TRBJ2-3	TRBD1	TGTGCCAGCAGCCCACAGGGGGCTTTTGGCACAGATACGCAGTATTTT	CASSPQGAFGTDTQYF
.	TRBV5-1	TRBJ1-1	TRBD1	TGCGCCAGCAGCTTGAGACCCCAGGGGGCAAGCACTGAAGCTTTCTTT	CASSLRPQGASTEAFF
.	TRBV18	TRBJ1-4	TRBD1	TGTGCCAGCTCATCCGGGACAGGGGACGGGGGAGATGAAAAACTGTTTTTT	CASSSGTGDGGDEKLFF
.	TRBV28	TRBJ1-2	.	TGTGCCAGCAGTTTCACTAGGGATGGCTACACCTTC	CASSFTRDGYTF
.	TRBV6-5	TRBJ2-7	TRBD1	TGTGCCAGCCTTCCGGACAGGGGCCACTACGAGCAGTACTTC	CASLPDRGHYEQYF
.	TRBV4-1	TRBJ1-6	TRBD1	TGCGCCAGCAGCCAGGACAGGGTTCTGGTGTCACCCCTCCACTTT	CASSQDRVLVSPLHF
.	TRBV28	TRBJ1-1	TRBD1	TGTGCCAGCCGGCGAGGGGCAGGGGGCTCTGAAGCTTTCTTT	CASRRGAGGSEAFF
.	TRBV28	TRBJ2-1	.	TGTGCCAGCAGTTTAAGTCACAGGGGACTCAATGAGCAGTTCTTC	CASSLSHRGLNEQFF
.	TRBV7-6	TRBJ2-3	TRBD2	TGTGCCAGCAGCTTAGGAGGTAGCGGGAGTTTTGTAGATACGCAGTATTTT	CASSLGGSGSFVDTQYF
.	TRBV28	TRBJ1-4	.	TGTGCCAGCGGCTCGGCACGGACTCGGAGTGAAAAACTGTTTTTT	CASGSARTRSEKLFF
.	TRBV12-5	TRBJ2-1	TRBD2	TGTGCTAGTGGTTTTCGCGGGAGCTCCTACAATGAGCAGTTCTTC	CASGFRGSSYNEQFF
.	TRBV6-5	TRBJ1-1	.	TGTGCCAGCAGCCGGGGAGACGGGGCTTTCTTT	CASSRGDGAFF
.	TRBV7-9	TRBJ2-1	TRBD2	TGTGCCAGCAGCTTAGTCAAGCGGGAGGGTGCAAATGAGCAGTTCTTC	CASSLVKREGANEQFF
.	TRBV7-2	TRBJ2-1	TRBD2	TGTGCCAGCAGCTTAGGACTAGCGGGAGGCACCTACACACAGTTCTTC	CASSLGLAGGTYTQFF
.	TRBV4-3	TRBJ2-1	TRBD2	TGCGCCAGCAGCCAAGCCTTGGGACTAGCGGGAGTCTATGAGCAGTTCTTC	CASSQALGLAGVYEQFF
.	TRBV28	TRBJ1-4	.	TGTGCCAGCAGTTCCCATAACAGATATAATGAAAAACTGTTTTTT	CASSSHNRYNEKLFF
.	TRBV4-1	TRBJ2-1	TRBD1	TGCGCCAGCAGCCAAAATCCGGGACAGGGGGCGGATGAGCAGTTCTTC	CASSQNPGQGADEQFF
.	TRBV5-1	TRBJ1-2	.	TGCGCCAGCAGCTTGGAGGGGCGGGGCTATGGCTGCACCTTC	CASSLEGRGYGCTF
.	TRBV3-1/TRBV3-2	TRBJ1-6	.	TGTGCCAGCAGCCAAGGCGGTGATTCACCCCTCCACTTT	CASSQGGDSPLHF
.	TRBV2	TRBJ1-1	TRBD1	TGTGCCAGCAGCAACAAGGGACAGACGAACACTGAAGCTTTCTTT	CASSNKGQTNTEAFF
.	TRBV6-5	TRBJ1-1	TRBD1	TGTGCCAGCAGTTACGGGCCGGGACAGGCCCCCGGTTTCTTT	CASSYGPGQAPGFF
.	TRBV29-1	TRBJ2-3	TRBD2	TGCAGCGTTGGGCCCGGGACTAGCGGGATTGGGGATACGCAGTATTTT	CSVGPGTSGIGDTQYF
.	TRBV7-2	TRBJ1-2	.	TGTGCCAGCATCCTAGGGGCAGGGGACTATGGCTACACCTTC	CASILGAGDYGYTF
many	TRBV5-5	TRBJ1-5	.	TGTGCCAGCAGCTTCTCTTACGGGAGCAATCAGCCCCAGCATTTT	CASSFSYGSNQPQHF